Presented here are 16 T cell receptor beta chains from one specimen sequenced in a study of blood T cell repertoires in COVID-19. Libraries were prepared by immunoSEQ multiplex PCR; TCRdb keeps only in-frame clonotypes and omits some of them. The sample includes hundreds of thousands of clones, around 87% seen only once; the top ten take 1.5%. Material for sequencing was peripheral blood. The receptors shown here come from a woman aged 40 to 49 who had recovered from COVID-19.

The gene calls are TRBV9 and TRBJ2-3, with TRBD2 matching over 8 bases. V lost 0 bases to trimming and J lost 3 bases; unmatched junction nucleotides: 6. This CDR3 comprises 16 residues. Germline values: CDR1 SGDLS, CDR2 YYNGEE. In nucleotides, the CDR3 is TGTGCCAGCAGCGTAGTTCCAGCGGGGGTGACAGATACGCAGTATTTT. Its protein product is CASSVVPAGVTDTQYF. Supplemented by reference TRBV9 and TRBJ2-3, the full variable domain reads DSGVTQTPKHLITATGQRVTLRCSPRSGDLSVYWYQQSLDQGLQFLIQYYNGEERAKGNILERFSAQQFPDLHSELNLSSLELGDSALYFCASSVVPAGVTDTQYFGPGTRLTVL.

The chain combines TRBV10-2 with TRBJ2-7, with D perhaps matching TRBD1 (5 bases). This CDR3 region has 13 residues. Germline CDR1 is WSHSY and CDR2 is SAAADI. V gave up 0 bases and J gave up 7 bases, with 10 bases separating them. In DNA, the CDR3 is TGCGCCAGCAGTGAGTCGAATAAGGGGGAGCAGTACTTC. Its protein is CASSESNKGEQYF.

This chain connects TRBV4-3 to TRBJ2-7, with a possible D match to TRBD1 (6 bases). In germline, CDR1 is LGHNA, CDR2 YSLEER. Trimming removed 1 base at V and 6 bases at J, with 13 bases between. CDR3 size: 14 residues. CDR3 loop: CASSQAGDTGEQYF. The DNA for the CDR3 is TGCGCCAGCAGCCAAGCCGGGGACACGGGCGAGCAGTACTTC.

The chain carries TRBV5-6 and TRBJ1-6; no firm D call. The length of the CDR3 is 15 residues. The germline V gene encodes CDR1 SGHDT and CDR2 YYEEEE. Trimming left V 4 bases short and J 1 base short, with 9 bases between. CDR3 region: CASSHRESYNSPLHF. The CDR3 DNA reads as TGTGCCAGCAGCCATAGGGAGTCCTATAATTCACCCCTCCACTTT.

The chain employs TRBV2 and TRBJ2-2; tentative D call: TRBD1 (6 bases). Germline CDR1 is SNHLY and CDR2 is FYNNEI. The CDR3 is 14 amino acids. Trimming took off 6 bases at V and 3 bases at J, with 11 bases between the two ends. The CDR3 DNA follows: TGTGCCAGCAGAGTAACAGGGTACACCGGGGAGCTGTTTTTT. Translating it yields CASRVTGYTGELFF. The full variable domain, rest sourced from reference TRBV2 and TRBJ2-2, is EPEVTQTPSHQVTQMGQEVILRCVPISNHLYFYWYRQILGQKVEFLVSFYNNEISEKSEIFDDQFSVERPDGSNFTLKIRSTKLEDSAMYFCASRVTGYTGELFFGEGSRLTVL.

The genes are TRBV3-1 (or the pseudogene TRBV3-2) and TRBJ2-1; D is unresolved. Germline V CDR1 and CDR2: LGHDT, YNNKEL (reference sequence). The CDR3 covers 14 residues. Trimming removed 1 base at V and 7 bases at J, with 11 bases between. CDR3 loop: CASSQVAGTNEQFF. The DNA of the CDR3 is TGTGCCAGCAGCCAAGTAGCTGGTACTAATGAGCAGTTCTTC.

The chain joins TRBV5-1 to TRBJ1-2; no definite D call. The germline V and J ends were trimmed by 4 bases and 7 bases, with 20 bases remaining between them. The germline gives CDR1 SGHRS, CDR2 YFSETQ. The CDR3 spans 15 residues. The CDR3: CASSPTVGPPIGYTF. For the CDR3, the DNA is TGCGCCAGCAGCCCGACGGTGGGCCCTCCTATTGGCTACACCTTC.

This clone came up once. J is TRBJ1-3 and V is TRBV2; possible D gene TRBD1, 5 bases. This CDR3 spans 17 amino acids. The ends were cut back, 6 bases at V and 0 bases at J, with 18 bases in the middle. CDR1 is SNHLY, CDR2 FYNNEI, per germline. The CDR3 coding sequence is TGTGCCAGCAGCTTTCGAGGACAACTGAGCTCTGGAAACACCATATATTTT. This sequence encodes CASSFRGQLSSGNTIYF.

The CDR3: CASSPSGRARDGYTF. CDR3 sequence (DNA): TGTGCCAGCAGCCCTTCCGGCAGGGCGCGAGATGGCTACACCTTC. The gene calls are TRBV6-2 or TRBV6-3 and TRBJ1-2, with D maybe TRBD1 (5 bases). Between the trimmed V and J ends, which lost 6 bases and 6 bases, there was a span of 20 bases. The CDR3 is 15 residues long. CDR1 and CDR2 (germline): MNHEY, SVGEGT.

This clone was counted a few times. The V call is TRBV7-3, the J call TRBJ2-2; no clear D gene. The CDR3 extends over 12 amino acids. Germline V gives CDR1 SGHTA, CDR2 FQGTGA. Trimming took 5 bases from V and 6 from J, leaving 7 bases between them. CDR3 sequence (DNA): TGTGCCAGCAGCCTACAGCCCGGGGAGCTGTTTTTT. The encoded protein is CASSLQPGELFF.

This clone was observed a few times. The CDR3 bases are TGTGCCTGGAGCGAAACAGGAGACACTGAAGCTTTCTTT. Amino acids: CAWSETGDTEAFF. The rearrangement joins TRBV30 to TRBJ1-1; a possible D gene is TRBD1 (5 bases). The CDR3 runs 13 residues. Germline CDR1 is GTSNPN and CDR2 is SVGIG (reference sequence). The germline V and J ends were trimmed by 3 bases and 3 bases, with 11 bases remaining between them.

The J gene is TRBJ1-2, the V gene TRBV7-2; TRBD1 might be the D (6 bases). Germline CDR1 and CDR2: SGHTA and FQGNSA. The CDR3 loop spans 12 amino acids. V was pared by 5 bases and J by 7 bases, with 11 bases between. CDR3 bases: TGTGCCAGCAGCCACCGCAGGGGTGGCTACACCTTC. Translating it yields CASSHRRGGYTF.

This clone was seen once. CDR3 sequence: CASSVGTTGDLGTQYF. The DNA of the CDR3 is TGTGCCAGCAGCGTAGGGACAACAGGGGACTTAGGCACCCAGTACTTC. V is TRBV9 and J is TRBJ2-5; TRBD1 might be the D (7 bases). Germline V gives CDR1 SGDLS, CDR2 YYNGEE. The CDR3 has 16 amino acids. Deletions cut 0 bases from V and 8 bases from J, with 20 bases between.

The V gene is TRBV30, the J gene TRBJ2-7; D uncertain. Germline CDR1 is GTSNPN and CDR2 is SVGIG (reference sequence). There are 14 residues in the CDR3. The V and J ends lost 3 bases and 0 bases respectively, with 12 bases between them. This CDR3 reads CAWRRQVYSYEQYF. For the CDR3, the DNA is TGTGCCTGGAGACGGCAGGTTTACTCCTACGAGCAGTACTTC.

Points on this clone: Relative to the germline gene, one junction end is altered; a read error may explain this. The chain uses TRBV19 and TRBJ1-2; 10 bases match TRBD1. The CDR3 consists of 15 residues. CDR1 is LNHDA and CDR2 is SQIVND in the germline V gene (reference sequence). The CDR3 is CASSKGQGPNYGYTF. In nucleotides, the CDR3 is TGTGCCAGTAGTAAGGGACAGGGGCCTAATTATGGCTACACCTTC. The variable domain in full, with the rest retrieved from reference TRBV19 and TRBJ1-2, is DGGITQSPKYLFRKEGQNVTLSCEQNLNHDAMYWYRQDPGQGLRLIYYSQIVNDFQKGDIAEGYSVSREKKESFPLTVTSAQKNPTAFYLCASSKGQGPNYGYTFGSGTRLTVV.

The chain has TRBV11-3 and TRBJ1-1; 12 nucleotides match TRBD1. Germline V CDR1 and CDR2: SGHNT, YENEEA. The V segment lost 5 bases and the J segment 8 bases; nucleotides outside the gene matches: 3. The CDR3 has 13 amino acids. CDR3 sequence reads: CASSPGTGGEAFF. CDR3 nucleotides: TGTGCCAGCAGCCCGGGGACAGGGGGCGAAGCTTTCTTT.